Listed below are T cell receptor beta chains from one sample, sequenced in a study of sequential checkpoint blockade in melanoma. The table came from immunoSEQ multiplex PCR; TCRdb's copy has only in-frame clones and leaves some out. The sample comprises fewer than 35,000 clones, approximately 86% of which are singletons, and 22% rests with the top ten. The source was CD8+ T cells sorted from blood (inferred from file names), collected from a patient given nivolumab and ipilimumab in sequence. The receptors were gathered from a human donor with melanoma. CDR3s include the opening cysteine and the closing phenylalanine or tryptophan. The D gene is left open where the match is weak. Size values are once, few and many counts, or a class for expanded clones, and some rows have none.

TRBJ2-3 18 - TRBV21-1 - CASSKDPSGGPFSDTQYF TGTGCCAGCAGCAAAGATCCTAGCGGGGGGCCGTTCTCCGATACGCAGTATTTT
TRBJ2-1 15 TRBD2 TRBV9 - CASSVGGSGVNEQFF TGTGCCAGCAGCGTAGGGGGTAGCGGGGTGAATGAGCAGTTCTTC
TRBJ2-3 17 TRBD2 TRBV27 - CASSSSPRLASTDTQYF TGTGCCAGCAGCTCATCCCCTCGACTAGCTAGCACAGATACGCAGTATTTT
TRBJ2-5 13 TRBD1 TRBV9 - CASSNDRAETQYF TGTGCCAGCAGCAACGACAGGGCGGAGACCCAGTACTTC
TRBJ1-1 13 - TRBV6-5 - CASSYTENTEAFF TGTGCCAGCAGTTATACAGAGAACACTGAAGCTTTCTTT
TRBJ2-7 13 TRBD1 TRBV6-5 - CASTGTGTYEQYF TGTGCCAGCACCGGGACAGGGACCTACGAGCAGTACTTC
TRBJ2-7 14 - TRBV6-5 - CASSYAGQRYEQYF TGTGCCAGCAGTTACGCGGGGCAGCGCTACGAGCAGTACTTC
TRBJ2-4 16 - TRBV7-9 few CASSPRVNIAKNIQYF TGTGCCAGCAGCCCCCGGGTGAATATAGCCAAAAACATTCAGTACTTC
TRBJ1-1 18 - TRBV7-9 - CASSLAGRGSGKSTEAFF TGTGCCAGCAGCTTAGCGGGCAGGGGAAGTGGGAAGAGCACTGAAGCTTTCTTT
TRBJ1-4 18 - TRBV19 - CASSIDPGHTATNEKLFF TGTGCCAGTAGTATAGATCCGGGACATACTGCAACTAATGAAAAACTGTTTTTT
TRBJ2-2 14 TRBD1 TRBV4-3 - CASRTGGYTGELFF TGCGCCAGCCGGACAGGGGGCTACACCGGGGAGCTGTTTTTT
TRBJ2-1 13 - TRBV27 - CATRLGHYNEQFF TGTGCCACCCGGCTAGGACACTACAATGAGCAGTTCTTC
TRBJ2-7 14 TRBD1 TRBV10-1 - CASSRTGDSYEQYF TGCGCCAGCAGTAGGACAGGGGATAGCTACGAGCAGTACTTC
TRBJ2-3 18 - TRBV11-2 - CASSLVLEGPTSTDTQYF TGTGCCAGCAGCTTAGTATTGGAGGGGCCTACTAGCACAGATACGCAGTATTTT
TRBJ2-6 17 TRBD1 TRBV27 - CASSLGTVWSGANVLTF TGTGCCAGCAGTTTGGGGACAGTGTGGTCTGGGGCCAACGTCCTGACTTTC
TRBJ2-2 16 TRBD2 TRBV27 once CASSFSGRVNTGELFF TGTGCCAGCAGCTTCAGCGGGAGGGTGAACACCGGGGAGCTGTTTTTT
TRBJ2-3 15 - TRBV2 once CASSGGPRSTDTQYF TGTGCCAGCAGTGGTGGTCCACGGAGTACAGATACGCAGTATTTT
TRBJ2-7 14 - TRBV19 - CASSVAVSSYEQYF TGTGCCAGTAGTGTAGCGGTTAGCTCCTACGAGCAGTACTTC
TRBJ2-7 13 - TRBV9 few CASSATVGAEQYF TGTGCCAGCAGCGCTACAGTGGGCGCGGAGCAGTACTTC
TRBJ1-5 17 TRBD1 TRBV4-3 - CASSQEPSGTVNQPQHF TGCGCCAGCAGCCAGGAACCCTCCGGGACAGTCAATCAGCCCCAGCATTTT
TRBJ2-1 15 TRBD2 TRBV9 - CASSVLAASYNEQFF TGTGCCAGCAGCGTCCTAGCGGCCTCCTACAATGAGCAGTTCTTC
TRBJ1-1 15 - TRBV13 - CASSLESTLATEAFF TGTGCCAGCAGCTTAGAATCTACGCTAGCCACTGAAGCTTTCTTT
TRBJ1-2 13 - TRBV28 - CASSPVAGYGYTF TGTGCCAGCAGCCCGGTGGCGGGCTATGGCTACACCTTC
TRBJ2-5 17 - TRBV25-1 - CASSPNRGGPQQETQYF TGTGCCAGCAGTCCGAACCGGGGAGGACCCCAACAAGAGACCCAGTACTTC
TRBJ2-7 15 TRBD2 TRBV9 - CASSPTSGGSYEQYF TGTGCCAGCAGCCCCACCAGCGGGGGGTCCTACGAGCAGTACTTC
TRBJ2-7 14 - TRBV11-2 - CASSLGFSPYEQYF TGTGCCAGCAGCTTAGGATTTAGCCCCTACGAGCAGTACTTC
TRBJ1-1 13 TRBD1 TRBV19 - CATQGQPNTEAFF TGTGCCACCCAGGGACAGCCCAACACTGAAGCTTTCTTT
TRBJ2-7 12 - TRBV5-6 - CASSLGIYEQYF TGTGCCAGCAGCTTGGGTATCTACGAGCAGTACTTC
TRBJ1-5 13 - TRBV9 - CASSVGGSQPQHF TGTGCCAGCAGCGTAGGAGGGAGTCAGCCCCAGCATTTT
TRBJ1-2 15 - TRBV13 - CASPRGGLPNYGYTF TGTGCCAGCCCCCGGGGGGGGCTACCTAACTATGGCTACACCTTC
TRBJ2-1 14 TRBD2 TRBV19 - CASSPGGNYNEQFF TGTGCCAGTAGTCCGGGGGGGAACTACAATGAGCAGTTCTTC
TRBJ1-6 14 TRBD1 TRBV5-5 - CASSDRTGGSPLHF TGTGCCAGCAGCGACCGGACAGGGGGCTCACCCCTCCACTTT
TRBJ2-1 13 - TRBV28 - CASSLRGGNEQFF TGTGCCAGCAGTTTAAGGGGGGGGAATGAGCAGTTCTTC
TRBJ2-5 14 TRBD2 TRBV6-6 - CASSYGLAEETQYF TGTGCCAGCAGTTACGGGCTAGCGGAGGAGACCCAGTACTTC
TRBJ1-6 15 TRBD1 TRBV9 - CASSPRTGANSPLHF TGTGCCAGCAGCCCCCGGACAGGGGCTAATTCACCCCTCCACTTT
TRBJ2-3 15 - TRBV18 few CASSTEGGITDTQYF TGTGCCAGCTCAACGGAGGGGGGGATCACAGATACGCAGTATTTT
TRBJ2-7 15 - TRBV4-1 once CASSRRTQDFLEQYF TGCGCCAGCAGCCGGAGAACCCAGGACTTTTTGGAGCAGTACTTC
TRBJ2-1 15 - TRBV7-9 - CASSLAGGLSNEQFF TGTGCCAGCAGCTTAGCGGGAGGATTGAGTAATGAGCAGTTCTTC
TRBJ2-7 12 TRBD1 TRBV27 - CASSWDRVEQYF TGTGCCAGCAGTTGGGACAGGGTCGAGCAGTACTTC
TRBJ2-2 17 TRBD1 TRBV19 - CASKLWAGGMDTGELFF TGTGCCAGCAAACTGTGGGCAGGGGGCATGGACACCGGGGAGCTGTTTTTT
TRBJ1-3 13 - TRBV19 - CASTVQAGNTIYF TGTGCCAGTACCGTCCAGGCTGGAAACACCATATATTTT
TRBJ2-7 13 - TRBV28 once CASTPRGYYEQYF TGTGCCAGCACCCCTAGGGGTTACTACGAGCAGTACTTC
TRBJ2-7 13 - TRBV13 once CASSLAPSYEQYF TGTGCCAGCAGCTTAGCTCCTTCCTACGAGCAGTACTTC
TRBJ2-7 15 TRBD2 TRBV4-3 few CASSPLAGSSYEQYF TGCGCCAGCAGCCCCCTAGCGGGTTCTTCCTACGAGCAGTACTTC
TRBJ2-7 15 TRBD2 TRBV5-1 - CASSRFSGAPYEQYF TGCGCCAGCAGCCGCTTTAGCGGGGCCCCCTACGAGCAGTACTTC
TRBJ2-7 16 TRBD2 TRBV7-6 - CASSLPTSGSSYEQYF TGTGCCAGCAGCTTACCCACTAGCGGGAGCTCCTACGAGCAGTACTTC
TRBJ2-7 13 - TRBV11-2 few CASSLAAPVEQYF TGTGCCAGCAGCTTGGCGGCCCCGGTCGAGCAGTACTTC
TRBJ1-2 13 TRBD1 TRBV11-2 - CASSRQGDYGYTF TGTGCCAGCAGCCGACAGGGGGACTATGGCTACACCTTC
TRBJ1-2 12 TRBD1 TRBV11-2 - CASREQGPGYTF TGTGCCAGCAGAGAACAGGGGCCCGGCTACACCTTC
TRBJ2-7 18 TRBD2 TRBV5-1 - CASSLAPSGGRRDYEQYF TGCGCCAGCAGCTTGGCGCCTAGCGGGGGCCGAAGGGATTACGAGCAGTACTTC
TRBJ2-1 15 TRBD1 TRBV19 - CASSSPTGLYNEQFF TGTGCCAGTAGTTCGCCGACAGGGTTGTACAATGAGCAGTTCTTC
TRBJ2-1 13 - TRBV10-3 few CAISDGGPNEQFF TGTGCCATCAGTGACGGCGGGCCCAATGAGCAGTTCTTC
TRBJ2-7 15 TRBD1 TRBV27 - CASSGTDRGVYEQYF TGTGCCAGCAGTGGCACGGACAGGGGGGTCTACGAGCAGTACTTC
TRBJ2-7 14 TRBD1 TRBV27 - CASAPGQGFYEQYF TGTGCCAGCGCACCGGGACAGGGCTTCTACGAGCAGTACTTC
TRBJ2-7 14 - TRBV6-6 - CASSPQESSYEQYF TGTGCCAGCAGCCCACAAGAAAGCTCCTACGAGCAGTACTTC
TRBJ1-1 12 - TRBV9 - CASSRGGYEAFF TGTGCCAGCAGCAGGGGGGGGTACGAAGCTTTCTTT
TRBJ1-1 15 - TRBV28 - CASSPPWRINTEAFF TGTGCCAGCAGTCCACCCTGGAGGATAAACACTGAAGCTTTCTTT
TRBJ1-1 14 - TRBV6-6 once CASSYSAGPTEAFF TGTGCCAGCAGTTACTCAGCAGGGCCCACTGAAGCTTTCTTT
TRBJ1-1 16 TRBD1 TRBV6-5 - CASSYRTGGRNTEAFF TGTGCCAGCAGTTACAGAACAGGGGGCCGGAACACTGAAGCTTTCTTT
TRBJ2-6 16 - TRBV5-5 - CASSFRESSGANVLTF TGTGCCAGCAGCTTTCGGGAGAGCTCTGGGGCCAACGTCCTGACTTTC